This TCR beta chain was captured by sequencing in a study of cytomegalovirus exposure and HLA in healthy donors. The PCR used 60 Vbeta and 13 Jbeta primers. TCRdb's copy holds only in-frame clones and misses some; the assay was immunoSEQ multiplex PCR. Of 120,000 or so clones in the sample, about 80% were seen once. V lost 0 bases and J lost 4, with 8 bases in between. Germline V lookup: CDR1 KGHSH, CDR2 LQKENI. This CDR3 spans 14 amino acids. The sequence derives from a man younger than 35 in good health and CMV-seronegative. Sequenced sample: PBMCs. The chain links TRBV18 to TRBJ2-3; D is possibly TRBD1 (5 bases). CDR3 sequence (DNA): TGTGCCAGCTCACCACCGGCAGGGCCAGATACGCAGTATTTT. Amino acids: CASSPPAGPDTQYF.